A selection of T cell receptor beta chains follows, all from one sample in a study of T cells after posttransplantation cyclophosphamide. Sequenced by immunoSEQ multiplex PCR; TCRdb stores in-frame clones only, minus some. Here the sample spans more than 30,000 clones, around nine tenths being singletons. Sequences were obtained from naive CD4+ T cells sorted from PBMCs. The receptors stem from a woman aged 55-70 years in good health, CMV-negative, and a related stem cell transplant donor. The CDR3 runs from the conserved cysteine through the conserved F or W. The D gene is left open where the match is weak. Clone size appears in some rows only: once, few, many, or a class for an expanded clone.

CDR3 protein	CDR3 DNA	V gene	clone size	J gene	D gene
CASSVPPGNGEQFF	TGTGCCAGCAGCGTCCCTCCCGGGAACGGTGAGCAGTTCTTC	TRBV9	once	TRBJ2-1	-
CASSPLAHRFYEQFF	TGTGCCAGCAGCCCCCTAGCCCACCGGTTCTATGAGCAGTTCTTC	TRBV6-5	-	TRBJ2-1	-
CASSLGTSGRIEQFF	TGTGCCAGCAGCTTAGGTACTAGCGGGAGGATCGAGCAGTTCTTC	TRBV7-3	-	TRBJ2-1	TRBD2
CASSVVGEGDTEAFF	TGTGCCAGCAGCGTAGTGGGGGAGGGGGACACTGAAGCTTTCTTT	TRBV9	-	TRBJ1-1	-
CASSSQGGGSLDTEAFF	TGTGCCAGCAGCTCGCAAGGAGGGGGCAGTTTGGACACTGAAGCTTTCTTT	TRBV7-9	-	TRBJ1-1	TRBD1
CASSVGVEDVLTF	TGTGCCAGCAGCGTTGGGGTGGAGGACGTCCTGACTTTC	TRBV7-9	-	TRBJ2-6	-
CSVGTGGTGYTF	TGCAGCGTTGGGACGGGGGGCACTGGCTACACCTTC	TRBV29-1	-	TRBJ1-2	-
CASSQVAHFNTEAFF	TGTGCCAGCAGCCAAGTCGCGCACTTTAACACTGAAGCTTTCTTT	TRBV14	-	TRBJ1-1	-
CASSLEGSGGAGTDTQYF	TGTGCCAGCAGCTTAGAAGGGAGCGGGGGGGCCGGCACAGATACGCAGTATTTT	TRBV7-2	-	TRBJ2-3	TRBD2
CASSSNRGRNTEAFF	TGTGCCAGCAGCTCAAACAGGGGCCGGAACACTGAAGCTTTCTTT	TRBV5-4	-	TRBJ1-1	TRBD1
CASSRASGSSDTQYF	TGTGCCAGCAGTCGGGCTAGCGGGAGTTCAGATACGCAGTATTTT	TRBV6-6	once	TRBJ2-3	TRBD2
CASTLWTGGPPLHF	TGTGCCAGTACACTCTGGACAGGCGGACCACCCCTCCACTTT	TRBV27	-	TRBJ1-6	TRBD1
CASLIRGEQFF	TGTGCCAGCCTCATCAGGGGTGAGCAGTTCTTC	TRBV27	-	TRBJ2-1	-
CASSQGGYGYTF	TGTGCCAGCAGCCAGGGAGGCTATGGCTACACCTTC	TRBV5-8	-	TRBJ1-2	-
CASSFQSTDTQYF	TGTGCCAGCAGCTTTCAGAGCACAGATACGCAGTATTTT	TRBV5-6	once	TRBJ2-3	-
CASGGQRSTDTQYF	TGTGCCAGCGGGGGACAGCGTAGCACAGATACGCAGTATTTT	TRBV6-1	-	TRBJ2-3	TRBD1
CASSLTSAGGETQYF	TGTGCCAGCAGCTTAACCTCGGCAGGGGGAGAGACCCAGTACTTC	TRBV7-3	-	TRBJ2-5	TRBD1